Below are 18 T cell receptor beta chains sequenced from a single sample in a study of OX40 agonist ivuxolimab in advanced cancers. Sequencing used immunoSEQ multiplex PCR; TCRdb keeps in-frame clones, though not all of them. Here the sample spans about 38,000 clones, around four fifths being singletons. The sequencing used CD4+ or CD8+ T cells sorted from blood, collected in a trial of the OX40 agonist ivuxolimab. The receptor source for this set is an adult with an advanced solid tumor such as melanoma, head and neck, liver or kidney cancer.

This chain links TRBV5-4 with TRBJ2-5; 12 bases map to TRBD2. Germline lookup yields CDR1 SGHNT and CDR2 YYREEE (reference sequence). With V trimmed by 4 bases and J by 2 bases, 3 bases remained unmatched. There are 15 residues in the CDR3. The CDR3 bases are TGTGCCAGCAGCCCTGGACTAGCGGGACAAGAGACCCAGTACTTC. Translating gives CASSPGLAGQETQYF.

The chain recombines TRBV7-9 with TRBJ1-4, with 7 bases identical to TRBD1. The V segment lost 1 base and the J segment 5 bases; nucleotides outside the gene matches: 1. The CDR3 length is 14 residues. Germline V gene data show CDR1 as SEHNR and CDR2 as FQNEAQ (reference sequence). The CDR3 region is CASSLGQGNEKLFF. The DNA for the CDR3 is TGTGCCAGCAGCTTAGGACAGGGAAATGAAAAACTGTTTTTT.

This clone was found once. The chain uses TRBV27 and TRBJ1-5, with a weak D call TRBD1 (6 bases). CDR1 is MNHEY and CDR2 is SMNVEV in the germline V gene (reference sequence). The germline V and J ends were trimmed by 5 bases and 3 bases, with 8 bases remaining between them. This CDR3 has 13 residues. The CDR3 loop reads CASSTGNNQPQHF. Written as DNA, the CDR3 is TGTGCCAGCAGTACAGGGAACAATCAGCCCCAGCATTTT.

This sequence joins TRBV6-5 and TRBJ1-2; 8 bases are shared with TRBD1. V trimming: 0 bases; J trimming: 13 bases; junction bases outside the gene matches: 10. CDR3 length: 14 amino acids. CDR1 is MNHEY, CDR2 SVGAGI, per germline. The CDR3 region is CASSYSRTGPFATF. CDR3 in DNA: TGTGCCAGCAGTTACTCGAGGACAGGGCCTTTCGCCACCTTC.

The rearrangement links TRBV11-2 to TRBJ1-2; a weak D match, TRBD1 (6 bases). This CDR3 spans 15 amino acids. Looked up from germline, CDR1 is SGHAT and CDR2 is FQNNGV. The V gene lost 5 bases and the J gene lost 0 bases, with 13 bases spanning the gap. As DNA, the CDR3 is TGTGCCAGCAGCCTTCTGGACAGTTCTAACTATGGCTACACCTTC. As protein: CASSLLDSSNYGYTF.

This sequence joins TRBV10-3 and TRBJ2-7, with D perhaps matching TRBD2 (6 bases). V was clipped by 4 bases and J by 6 bases, with 13 bases between them. In germline, CDR1 is ENHRY, CDR2 SYGVKD. This CDR3 spans 13 amino acids. The CDR3 nucleotides read TGTGCCATCAGTGGCGGGGAAGGAGGCGAGCAGTACTTC. Amino acid sequence: CAISGGEGGEQYF.

The chain uses TRBV4-2 and TRBJ2-5; TRBD1 agrees at 8 bases. Germline V gives CDR1 LGHNA, CDR2 YNFKEQ. This CDR3 spans 15 amino acids. V lost 1 base to trimming and J lost 5 bases; unmatched junction nucleotides: 6. The CDR3 DNA is TGTGCCAGCAGCCAAGCAGGGGGCAACGACGAGACCCAGTACTTC. It translates to CASSQAGGNDETQYF.

The gene calls are TRBV2 and TRBJ1-5; D not certain. Germline loops: CDR1 SNHLY, CDR2 FYNNEI. This CDR3 contains 15 residues. Trimming left V 5 bases short and J 2 bases short, with 13 bases between. The CDR3 is CASSLARSGNQPQHF. The DNA for the CDR3 is TGTGCCAGCAGTCTGGCTAGGTCGGGCAATCAGCCCCAGCATTTT.

The chain joins TRBV11-3 to TRBJ2-2, with D uncertain. CDR1 is SGHNT and CDR2 is YENEEA in the germline V gene. The CDR3 covers 13 residues. With 4 bases removed from V and 4 bases from J, the gap between germline ends came to 7 bases. The CDR3 DNA reads TGTGCCAGCAGCTCATCAGCCACCGGGGAGCTGTTTTTT. It codes for CASSSSATGELFF. The whole variable domain, remainder taken from reference TRBV11-3 and TRBJ2-2, is EAGVVQSPRYKIIEKKQPVAFWCNPISGHNTLYWYLQNLGQGPELLIRYENEEAVDDSQLPKDRFSAERLKGVDSTLKIQPAELGDSAVYLCASSSSATGELFFGEGSRLTVL.

V is TRBV5-1 and J is TRBJ2-3; D is unclear. Germline assignment: CDR1 SGHRS and CDR2 YFSETQ. This CDR3 has 14 residues. V was trimmed by 0 bases and J by 5 bases, leaving 10 bases between them. This chain's CDR3 is CASSLGQSVDTQYF. CDR3 nucleotide sequence: TGCGCCAGCAGCTTGGGTCAGTCGGTAGATACGCAGTATTTT.

The rearrangement links TRBV15 to TRBJ2-6; the match to TRBD1 covers 8 bases. The J segment lost 0 bases and the V segment lost 3 bases, leaving 10 bases of the junction unmatched. This CDR3 is 19 amino acids long. Germline V gene sequence: CDR1 LNHNV, CDR2 YYDKDF (reference sequence). The CDR3 nucleotides are TGTGCCACCAGCAGGGTTTACGGACAGGGCATCTCTGGGGCCAACGTCCTGACTTTC. Translation gives CATSRVYGQGISGANVLTF.

J is TRBJ2-3 and V is TRBV5-1, with a possible D match to TRBD1 (5 bases). Between the trimmed V and J ends, which lost 2 bases and 0 bases, there was a span of 7 bases. The CDR3 length is 14 residues. Per the germline V gene, CDR1 is SGHRS and CDR2 is YFSETQ. CDR3 in DNA: TGCGCCAGCAGCTTAGGGGCAAGCACAGATACGCAGTATTTT. It encodes CASSLGASTDTQYF.

The chain uses TRBV5-1 and TRBJ1-2; D remains unclear. The CDR3 sequence is 12 residues long. V was clipped by 4 bases and J by 4 bases, with 8 bases between them. The V gene's germline CDR1 is SGHRS and CDR2 YFSETQ. This CDR3 reads CASSDTSYGYTF. In DNA, the CDR3 is TGCGCCAGCAGCGACACGTCCTATGGCTACACCTTC.

V usage is TRBV7-2 and J usage is TRBJ2-1; 8 bases line up with TRBD2. The CDR3 consists of 12 residues. Germline-derived CDR1 and CDR2 are SGHTA and FQGNSA. V was clipped by 5 bases and J by 10 bases; unmatched bases: 4. This CDR3 is CASSGRTSEQFF. The CDR3 DNA reads TGTGCCAGCAGCGGTCGGACTAGCGAGCAGTTCTTC.

The V gene is TRBV5-1, the J gene TRBJ2-7; 7 bases map to TRBD1. CDR1 and CDR2 (germline): SGHRS, YFSETQ. The CDR3 has 14 amino acids. V lost 4 bases, J lost 5 bases, and 9 bases stayed unmatched. The CDR3 nucleotides read TGCGCCAGCAGCCATTTGGGCACAGGGGACGAGCAGTACTTC. This sequence encodes CASSHLGTGDEQYF.

The chain combines TRBV6-1 with TRBJ2-7, with a tentative D call TRBD1 (5 bases). CDR1 and CDR2 from the germline V gene are MNHNS and SASEGT. V lost 2 bases and J lost 3, with 11 bases in between. The CDR3 extends over 14 amino acids. The CDR3 DNA is TGTGCCAGCAGTGAATTAGGGCAGGGCTACGAGCAGTACTTC. This codes for CASSELGQGYEQYF.

CDR3 in DNA: TGTGCCATCGGACAGGGGGCTGGTACCGGGGAGCTGTTTTTT. Translated, it gives CAIGQGAGTGELFF. The chain joins TRBV10-3 to TRBJ2-2; the match to TRBD1 covers 11 bases. J lost 5 bases, V lost 8 bases, and 4 bases had no gene match. The CDR3 covers 14 residues. Germline loops: CDR1 ENHRY, CDR2 SYGVKD.

V usage is TRBV28 and J usage is TRBJ1-2; D is perhaps TRBD1 (5 bases). The CDR3 is made up of 13 amino acids. Trimming pared 6 bases from V and 10 bases from J, leaving 18 bases between. Germline V gives CDR1 MDHEN, CDR2 SYDVKM. The CDR3 sequence: CASSPGHFSAYTF. The DNA for the CDR3 is TGTGCCAGCAGCCCAGGACATTTCTCGGCCTACACCTTC.